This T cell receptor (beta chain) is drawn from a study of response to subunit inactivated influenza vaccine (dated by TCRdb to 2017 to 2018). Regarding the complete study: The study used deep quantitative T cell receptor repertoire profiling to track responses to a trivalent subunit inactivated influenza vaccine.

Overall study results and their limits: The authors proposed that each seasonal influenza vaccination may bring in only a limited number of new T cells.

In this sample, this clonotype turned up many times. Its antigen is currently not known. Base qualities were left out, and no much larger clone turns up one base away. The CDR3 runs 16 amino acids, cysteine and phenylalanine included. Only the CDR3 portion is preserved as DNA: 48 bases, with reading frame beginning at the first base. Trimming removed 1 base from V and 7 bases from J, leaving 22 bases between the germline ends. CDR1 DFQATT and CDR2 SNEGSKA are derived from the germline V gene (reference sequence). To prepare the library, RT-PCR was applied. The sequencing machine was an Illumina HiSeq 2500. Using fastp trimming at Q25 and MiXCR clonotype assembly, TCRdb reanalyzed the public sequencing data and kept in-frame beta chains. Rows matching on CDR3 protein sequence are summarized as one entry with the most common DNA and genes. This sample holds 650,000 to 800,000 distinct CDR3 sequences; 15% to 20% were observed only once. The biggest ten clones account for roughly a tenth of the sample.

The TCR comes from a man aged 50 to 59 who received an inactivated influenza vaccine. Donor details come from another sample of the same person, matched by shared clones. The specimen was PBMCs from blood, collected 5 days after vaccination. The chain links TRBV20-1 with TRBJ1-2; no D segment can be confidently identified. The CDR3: CSARVGGGFGIFGYTF. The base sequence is TGCAGTGCTAGAGTGGGAGGCGGCTTTGGGATTTTTGGCTACACCTTC.